Listed here are 8 T cell receptor beta chains from one sample, sequenced in a study of response to subunit inactivated influenza vaccine. TCRdb fed the RT-PCR reads into MiXCR, producing one record per CDR3 protein. This sample has about 520,000 distinct CDR3 sequences; 9.5% to 12% occur once, and the top ten carry more than 10%. Here the sequenced sample was PBMCs from blood, taken 40 to 50 days after vaccination. All receptors come from a man aged 50-59 years who received an inactivated influenza vaccine.

The table lists this clonotype with a few counts. This sequence joins TRBV7-8 and TRBJ2-5, with D uncertain. The CDR3 has 15 residues. Trimming removed 1 base from V and 1 base from J, with 10 bases in between. Germline assignment: CDR1 SGHVS and CDR2 FQNEAQ. CDR3 region: CASSLVGATQETQYF. The CDR3 bases are TGTGCCAGCAGCTTAGTCGGTGCGACCCAAGAGACCCAGTACTTC.

This clonotype was seen a handful of times. This rearrangement joins TRBV11-2 to TRBJ2-1; D is ambiguous. This CDR3 is 16 amino acids long. Per germline, CDR1 SGHAT and CDR2 FQNNGV. The germline V and J ends were trimmed by 0 bases and 2 bases, with 11 bases remaining between them. CDR3 protein: CASSLEGFGPYNEQFF. CDR3 sequence (DNA): TGTGCCAGCAGCTTAGAGGGCTTTGGGCCCTACAATGAGCAGTTCTTC. The full variable domain, in which reference TRBV11-2 and TRBJ2-1 provide the parts outside the CDR3, is EAGVAQSPRYKIIEKRQSVAFWCNPISGHATLYWYQQILGQGPKLLIQFQNNGVVDDSQLPKDRFSAERLKGVDSTLKIQPAKLEDSAVYLCASSLEGFGPYNEQFFGPGTRLTVL.

About this clonotype itself: The CDR3 carries no conserved terminal phenylalanine or tryptophan, so it likely arises from a read error. The gene calls are TRBV20-1 and TRBJ2-2, with unresolved D. The V gene's germline CDR1 is DFQATT and CDR2 SNEGSKA (reference sequence). The CDR3 contains 15 residues. With 1 base removed from V and 5 bases from J, the gap between germline ends came to 14 bases. Here the CDR3 DNA reads TGCAGTGCTAGAGTCTATAACGTCGGGACCGGGGAGCTGTTTCTT. Translated, it gives CSARVYNVGTGELFL.

This clonotype was observed a handful of times. The chain uses TRBV28 and TRBJ1-5; D possibly corresponds to TRBD1 (6 bases). The V gene's germline CDR1 is MDHEN and CDR2 SYDVKM. V gave up 4 bases and J gave up 6 bases, with 16 bases separating them. The CDR3 is 15 residues long. This chain's CDR3 is CASSWGRGITQPQHF. CDR3 in DNA: TGTGCCAGCAGTTGGGGCAGGGGAATAACTCAGCCCCAGCATTTT.

In its sample, this clonotype was seen a few times. The CDR3 sequence is CASSKERTDLAKNIQYF. In DNA, the CDR3 is TGTGCCAGCAGCAAAGAGCGGACGGATCTAGCCAAAAACATTCAGTACTTC. J is TRBJ2-4 and V is TRBV21-1. TRBV21-1 is an annotated pseudogene. The CDR3 extends over 17 amino acids.

This clonotype was found a few times. The chain carries TRBV29-1 and TRBJ1-4; D is possibly TRBD1 (5 bases). This CDR3 has 16 amino acids. Trimming stripped 4 bases from V and 7 bases from J, with 22 bases between. From germline, CDR1 is SQVTM and CDR2 ANQGSEA. The CDR3 loop reads CSVATDSISISEKLFF. CDR3 coding DNA: TGCAGCGTTGCTACCGACAGCATCAGTATAAGTGAAAAACTGTTTTTT.

A few counts support this clonotype. The gene calls are TRBV4-2 and TRBJ2-2; 10 nucleotides agree with TRBD2. The CDR3 covers 17 residues. In germline, CDR1 is LGHNA, CDR2 YNFKEQ. V was clipped by 4 bases and J by 0 bases; unmatched bases: 5. The CDR3 region is CASSPGGLAANTGELFF. DNA of the CDR3: TGTGCCAGCAGCCCCGGAGGACTAGCGGCGAACACCGGGGAGCTGTTTTTT.

The CDR3 spells CASRRGADNEQFF. CDR3 DNA: TGCGCCAGCAGGCGGGGGGCAGACAATGAGCAGTTCTTC. The rearrangement uses TRBV5-1 and TRBJ2-1; the match to TRBD2 covers 8 bases. CDR1 SGHRS and CDR2 YFSETQ come from the germline V gene. The CDR3 length is 13 residues. V lost 5 bases and J lost 5; bases outside the gene matches: 3.